Ten or more counts support the clone carrying this T cell receptor beta chain. The sample originates from a study of blood T cells in healthy people across ages. A sample-barcoded 5' primer and a J-beta primer mix were used in a second PCR of roughly 7 to 11 cycles. TCRdb fed the 5' RACE reads into MiXCR, producing one record per CDR3 protein. Here the sample spans 650,000 to 800,000 distinct CDR3 sequences, 44% being singletons. The V gene's germline CDR1 is SGHTA and CDR2 FQGNSA. V dropped 0 bases and J dropped 8 bases, with 8 bases sitting between them. The length of the CDR3 is 13 residues. The chain joins TRBV7-2 to TRBJ2-4; perhaps TRBD1 as D (6 bases). The material sequenced was blood. This receptor was identified in a man aged 55 to 70 in good health. DNA of the CDR3: TGTGCCAGCAGCTTAGCAGGGGGACACATTCAGTACTTC. It codes for CASSLAGGHIQYF.